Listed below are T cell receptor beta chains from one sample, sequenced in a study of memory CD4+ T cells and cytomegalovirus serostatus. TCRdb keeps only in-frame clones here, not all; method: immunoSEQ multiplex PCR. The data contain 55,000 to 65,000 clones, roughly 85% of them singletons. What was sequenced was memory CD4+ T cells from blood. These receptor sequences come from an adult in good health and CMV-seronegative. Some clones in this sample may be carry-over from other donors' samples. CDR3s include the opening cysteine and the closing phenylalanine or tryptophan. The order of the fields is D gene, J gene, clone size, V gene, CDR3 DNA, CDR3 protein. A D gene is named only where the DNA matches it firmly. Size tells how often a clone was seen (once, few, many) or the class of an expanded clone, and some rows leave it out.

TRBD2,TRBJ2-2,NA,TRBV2,TGTGCCAGCAGTGTTAACAGCGGGAGTATCGGGGAGCTGTTTTTT,CASSVNSGSIGELFF
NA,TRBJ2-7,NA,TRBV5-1,TGCGCCAGCAGCTTGGGAGGGCCCTCCGGCAACTACGAGCAGTACTTC,CASSLGGPSGNYEQYF
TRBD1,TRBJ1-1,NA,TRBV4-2,TGTGCCAGCAGCCCTACAGGGGCTCTGAACACTGAAGCTTTCTTT,CASSPTGALNTEAFF
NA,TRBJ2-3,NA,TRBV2,TGTGCCAGCAGGCAGGACACAGATACGCAGTATTTT,CASRQDTDTQYF
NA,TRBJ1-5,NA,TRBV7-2,TGTGCCAGCAGCTTGGCAGCGAATCAGCCCCAGCATTTT,CASSLAANQPQHF
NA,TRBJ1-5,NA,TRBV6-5,TGTGCCAGCAGTTACAGCTATAGCAATCAGCCCCAGCATTTT,CASSYSYSNQPQHF
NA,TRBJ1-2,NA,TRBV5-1,TGCGCCAGCAGCTCTCCTGACAGGACTAACTATGGCTACACCTTC,CASSSPDRTNYGYTF
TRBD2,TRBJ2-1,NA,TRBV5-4,TGTGCCAGCAGCTTGTGGGGGCCACTAGCGGCCCGACAGTTCTTC,CASSLWGPLAARQFF
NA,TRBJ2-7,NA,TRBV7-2,TGTGCCAGCAGCTTGGGGCACAGCTCCTACGAGCAGTACTTC,CASSLGHSSYEQYF
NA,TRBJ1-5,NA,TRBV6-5,TGTGCCAGCAGTTACTCGTATACAGGGAATCAGCCCCAGCATTTT,CASSYSYTGNQPQHF
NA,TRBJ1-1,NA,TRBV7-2,TGTGCCAGCAGCTTCAGGGTCCCTGAAGCTTTCTTT,CASSFRVPEAFF
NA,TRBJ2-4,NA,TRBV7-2,TGTGCCAGCAGCTTAGAGGGCAGGGTTGGAAACATTCAGTACTTC,CASSLEGRVGNIQYF
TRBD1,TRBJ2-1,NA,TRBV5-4,TGTGCCAGCAGCGAGGGACAGGCGAGAAGCTCCTACAATGAGCAGTTCTTC,CASSEGQARSSYNEQFF
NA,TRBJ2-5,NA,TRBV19,TGTGCCAGTAGTGACATCGAGGTGGCCGGAGAGACCCAGTACTTC,CASSDIEVAGETQYF
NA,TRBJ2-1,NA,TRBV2,TGTGCCAGCAGTTACGTCTGGATGGACAATGAGCAGTTCTTC,CASSYVWMDNEQFF
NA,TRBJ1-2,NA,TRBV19,TGTGCCAGTAGTATAGCCGCTCGGGGGGACTATGGCTACACCTTC,CASSIAARGDYGYTF
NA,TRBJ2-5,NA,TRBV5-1,TGCGCCAGCAGCTTGGTGCAGGGCCGCCTTCAAGAGACCCAGTACTTC,CASSLVQGRLQETQYF
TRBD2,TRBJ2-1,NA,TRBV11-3,TGTGCCAGCAGCCCCACCGGGACTAGCGGCTACAATGAGCAGTTCTTC,CASSPTGTSGYNEQFF
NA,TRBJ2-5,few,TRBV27,TGTGCCAGCAGTCCGACGGGAGGGGGCATGAGAGAGACCCAGTACTTC,CASSPTGGGMRETQYF
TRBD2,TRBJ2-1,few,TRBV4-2,TGTGCCAGCAGCCAAGCTTTAGCGGGAGGGCCCAATGAGCAGTTCTTC,CASSQALAGGPNEQFF
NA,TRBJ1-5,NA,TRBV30,TGTGCCTGGAGTGTAGAAGAGAATCAGCCCCAGCATTTT,CAWSVEENQPQHF
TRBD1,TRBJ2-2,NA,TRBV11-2,TGTGCCAGCAGGGTTCCAGGGGACAGCACCGGGGAGCTGTTTTTT,CASRVPGDSTGELFF
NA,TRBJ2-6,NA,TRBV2,TGTGCCAGCAGGGGCATTGAGTCTGGGGCCAACGTCCTGACTTTC,CASRGIESGANVLTF
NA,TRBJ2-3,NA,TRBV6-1,TGTGCCAGCAGTGATAGGGGGTACACAGATACGCAGTATTTT,CASSDRGYTDTQYF
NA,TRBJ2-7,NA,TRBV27,TGTGCCAGCAGCCCATGGAGGGGAGGCTACGAGCAGTACTTC,CASSPWRGGYEQYF
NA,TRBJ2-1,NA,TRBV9,TGTGCCAGCAGCGCTCGACAGGGAGGTGGTGGGAATGAGCAGTTCTTC,CASSARQGGGGNEQFF
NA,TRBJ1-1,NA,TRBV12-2,TGTGCAAGTCGCTTAGCGCTGGACCCCCCGTCCACTGAAGCTTTCTTT,CASRLALDPPSTEAFF
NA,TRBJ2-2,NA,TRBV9,TGTGCCAGCAGCGTAGGGGCCTCTACTGGGTCTTTGGGGGAGCTGTTTTTT,CASSVGASTGSLGELFF
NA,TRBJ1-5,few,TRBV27,TGTGCCAGCAGTACGTACAATCAGCCCCAGCATTTT,CASSTYNQPQHF
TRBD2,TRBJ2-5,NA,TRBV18,TGTGCCAGCTCAAAGGGACTAGCGGGAGCGGAGACCCAGTACTTC,CASSKGLAGAETQYF
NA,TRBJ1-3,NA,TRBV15,TGTGCCACCAGCAGAGATCCGAGGAACACCATATATTTT,CATSRDPRNTIYF
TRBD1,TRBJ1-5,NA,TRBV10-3,TGTGCCATCAGATCGGACAGGGGTTTTCATCAGCCCCAGCATTTT,CAIRSDRGFHQPQHF
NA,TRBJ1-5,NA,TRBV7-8,TGTGCCAGCAGCCCGAGGGGCAATCAGCCCCAGCATTTT,CASSPRGNQPQHF
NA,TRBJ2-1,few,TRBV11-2,TGTGCCAGCAGCTTAGATCGGGGGCCGGGTCAGTTCTTC,CASSLDRGPGQFF
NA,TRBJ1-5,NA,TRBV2,TGTGCCAGCAGTGAAGTCGGAGGGGATCAGCCCCAGCATTTT,CASSEVGGDQPQHF
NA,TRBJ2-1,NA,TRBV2,TGTGCCAGCAGTACACAGGGCCAGCCCGGGAATGAGCAGTTCTTC,CASSTQGQPGNEQFF
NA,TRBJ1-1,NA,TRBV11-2,TGTGCCAGCAGCCCCCGGACAGTAGTGGTCACTGAAGCTTTCTTT,CASSPRTVVVTEAFF